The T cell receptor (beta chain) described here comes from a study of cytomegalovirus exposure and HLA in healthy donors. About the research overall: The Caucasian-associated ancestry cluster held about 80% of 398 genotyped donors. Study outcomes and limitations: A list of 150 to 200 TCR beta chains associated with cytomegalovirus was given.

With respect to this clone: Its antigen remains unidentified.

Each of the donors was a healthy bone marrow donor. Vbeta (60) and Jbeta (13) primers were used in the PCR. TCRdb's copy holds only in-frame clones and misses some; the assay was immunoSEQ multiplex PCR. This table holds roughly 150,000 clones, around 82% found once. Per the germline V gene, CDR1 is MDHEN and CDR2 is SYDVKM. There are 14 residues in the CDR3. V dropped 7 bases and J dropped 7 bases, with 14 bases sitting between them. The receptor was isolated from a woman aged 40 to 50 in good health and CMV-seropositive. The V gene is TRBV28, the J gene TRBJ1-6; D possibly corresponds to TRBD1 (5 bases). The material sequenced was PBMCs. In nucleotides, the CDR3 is TGTGCCAGCATGGGGGGGATTAGGAATTCACCCCTCCACTTT. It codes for CASMGGIRNSPLHF.